Listed here are 29 T cell receptor beta chains from one sample, sequenced in a study of cytomegalovirus exposure and HLA in healthy donors. The PCR ran on 60 Vbeta and 13 Jbeta primers. Here immunoSEQ multiplex PCR was the method, and the copy in TCRdb shows in-frame clones only, minus some. Found here are a few hundred thousand clones, roughly 80% of them singletons; the top ten hold about 0.29%. Sequencing used PBMCs. All receptors derive from a girl aged 2 to 10 in good health and CMV-seronegative.

This clone has only one observation. The chain combines TRBV18 with TRBJ1-5; 10 nucleotides match TRBD1. V dropped 6 bases and J dropped 4; count of bases not matched to a gene: 18. Germline V lookup: CDR1 KGHSH, CDR2 LQKENI. The CDR3 is made up of 19 amino acids. The CDR3, as DNA: TGTGCCAGCTCCCGAGACCTTGACAGGGGGCGAAGTAGGAATCAGCCCCAGCATTTT. Translation gives CASSRDLDRGRSRNQPQHF.

This clone was detected once. The gene calls are TRBV15 and TRBJ1-2; a possible D gene is TRBD1 (5 bases). Germline V gene sequence: CDR1 LNHNV, CDR2 YYDKDF (reference sequence). V lost 3 bases and J 1 base, leaving 9 bases between the germline ends. The CDR3 covers 14 residues. The CDR3 coding sequence is TGTGCCACCAGCAGTCGGGGGGATAACTATGGCTACACCTTC. Protein product: CATSSRGDNYGYTF.

The chain recombines TRBV7-2 with TRBJ2-7; the match to TRBD2 covers 11 bases. The germline V gene has CDR1 SGHTA and CDR2 FQGNSA. The CDR3 has 18 amino acids. V lost 0 bases, J lost 0 bases, and 7 bases stayed unmatched. Written as DNA, the CDR3 is TGTGCCAGCAGCTTAGCTCCTAGCGGGAGGTCTTTCTCCTACGAGCAGTACTTC. Amino acids: CASSLAPSGRSFSYEQYF.

The V gene is TRBV28, the J gene TRBJ2-2; maybe TRBD2 (6 bases). The CDR3 consists of 13 residues. The V end was cut by 8 bases, the J end by 1 base, with 8 bases between. Germline-derived CDR1 and CDR2 are MDHEN and SYDVKM. The CDR3 loop is CASAGLNTGELFF. CDR3 bases: TGTGCCAGCGCGGGATTGAACACCGGGGAGCTGTTTTTT.

V and J are TRBV5-4 and TRBJ2-1, with D maybe TRBD2 (5 bases). This CDR3 is built from 11 residues. Germline loops: CDR1 SGHNT, CDR2 YYREEE (reference sequence). Trimming removed 3 bases from V and 10 bases from J, with 8 bases in between. CDR3 sequence reads: CASSSGLEQFF. The CDR3 coding sequence is TGTGCCAGCAGCTCAGGACTGGAGCAGTTCTTC. Drawing the rest from reference TRBV5-4 and TRBJ2-1, the complete variable domain is ETGVTQSPTHLIKTRGQQVTLRCSSQSGHNTVSWYQQALGQGPQFIFQYYREEENGRGNFPPRFSGLQFPNYSSELNVNALELDDSALYLCASSSGLEQFFGPGTRLTVL.

V usage is TRBV6-1 and J usage is TRBJ2-7; TRBD2 matches at 10 bases. The junction had 6 bases not matched to a gene; V was cut back by 7 bases and J by 3 bases. The CDR3 length is 14 residues. Germline V lookup: CDR1 MNHNS, CDR2 SASEGT. The CDR3 region has the DNA TGTGCCAGCAAAAGGACTAGCGGTCTCTACGAGCAGTACTTC. This codes for CASKRTSGLYEQYF.

The rearrangement links TRBV2 to TRBJ2-5, with 9 bases aligning to TRBD1. Per the germline V gene, CDR1 is SNHLY and CDR2 is FYNNEI. There are 14 residues in the CDR3. V shed 6 bases, J shed 5 bases, and the junction held 7 bases outside the gene matches. The CDR3 nucleotides are TGTGCCAGCAGGGTACAGGGGGCAGGGGAGACCCAGTACTTC. This encodes CASRVQGAGETQYF.

The genes are TRBV9 and TRBJ2-7, with 13 bases fitting TRBD2. CDR3 length equals 17 residues. From germline, CDR1 is SGDLS and CDR2 YYNGEE. Trimming at V came to 0 bases and at J to 6 bases, leaving 9 bases not matched to a gene. CDR3 sequence: CASSVGIGWTSGSEQYF. The CDR3 region has the DNA TGTGCCAGCAGCGTAGGCATAGGGTGGACTAGCGGGAGCGAGCAGTACTTC.

The chain employs TRBV9 and TRBJ2-1; 10 bases agree with TRBD2. Germline V lookup: CDR1 SGDLS, CDR2 YYNGEE. This CDR3 is built from 15 residues. Trimming took 1 base from V and 3 from J; bases not matched to a gene: 1. CDR3 DNA: TGTGCCAGCAGCGTAACTAGCGGGGTCTACAATGAGCAGTTCTTC. Amino acids: CASSVTSGVYNEQFF. The whole variable domain, remainder taken from reference TRBV9 and TRBJ2-1, is DSGVTQTPKHLITATGQRVTLRCSPRSGDLSVYWYQQSLDQGLQFLIQYYNGEERAKGNILERFSAQQFPDLHSELNLSSLELGDSALYFCASSVTSGVYNEQFFGPGTRLTVL.

The chain is built from TRBV5-6 and TRBJ1-5; D is ambiguous. The germline V gene encodes CDR1 SGHDT and CDR2 YYEEEE. The CDR3 runs 15 residues. The ends were cut back, 0 bases at V and 4 bases at J, with 11 bases in the middle. CDR3 protein: CASSLGVVSNQPQHF. The CDR3 DNA reads TGTGCCAGCAGCTTGGGAGTTGTGAGTAATCAGCCCCAGCATTTT.

V and J are TRBV7-9 and TRBJ1-6; D perhaps matches TRBD1 (6 bases). CDR3 size: 15 residues. The germline V gene encodes CDR1 SEHNR and CDR2 FQNEAQ (reference sequence). The ends were cut back, 5 bases at V and 10 bases at J, with 18 bases in the middle. DNA of the CDR3: TGTGCCAGCAGCCCACTACAGGGTACCTTGTCACCCCTCCACTTT. Protein: CASSPLQGTLSPLHF.

V and J are TRBV7-2 and TRBJ2-7, with 8 bases aligning to TRBD2. CDR1 is SGHTA, CDR2 FQGNSA, per germline. J gave up 0 bases and V 1 base, and 5 bases lay outside the gene matches. This CDR3 contains 16 residues. This CDR3 is CASSLVSGGASYEQYF. The CDR3 coding sequence is TGTGCCAGCAGCTTAGTCTCGGGGGGGGCCTCCTACGAGCAGTACTTC.

The chain employs TRBV28 and TRBJ2-7; D uncertain. Germline values: CDR1 MDHEN, CDR2 SYDVKM. The CDR3 totals 15 residues. Deletions cut 5 bases from V and 0 bases from J, with 14 bases between. CDR3 DNA: TGTGCCAGCAGTAGTATCCGCGAAAGCTCCTACGAGCAGTACTTC. Translating gives CASSSIRESSYEQYF. Using reference TRBV28 and TRBJ2-7 for the parts outside the CDR3, the full variable domain is DVKVTQSSRYLVKRTGEKVFLECVQDMDHENMFWYRQDPGLGLRLIYFSYDVKMKEKGDIPEGYSVSREKKERFSLILESASTNQTSMYLCASSSIRESSYEQYFGPGTRLTVT.

The chain has TRBV9 and TRBJ2-5, with D possibly TRBD1 on 6 matching bases. V dropped 4 bases and J dropped 2 bases, with 15 bases sitting between them. Per the germline V gene, CDR1 is SGDLS and CDR2 is YYNGEE. This CDR3 comprises 15 residues. CDR3 bases: TGTGCCAGCAGCTTAGCGACAGGAGCTCAAGAGACCCAGTACTTC. As protein: CASSLATGAQETQYF.

This clone was counted a single time. The V gene is TRBV18, the J gene TRBJ2-2, with D possibly being TRBD1 (5 bases). The germline V gene has CDR1 KGHSH and CDR2 LQKENI. This CDR3 has 15 residues. With 6 bases removed from V and 3 bases from J, the gap between germline ends came to 14 bases. The CDR3 DNA sequence: TGTGCCAGCTCCCCCGGACAAGGCGACACCGGGGAGCTGTTTTTT. Residues: CASSPGQGDTGELFF. Based on the CDR3 plus reference TRBV18 and TRBJ2-2, the full variable domain is NAGVMQNPRHLVRRRGQEARLRCSPMKGHSHVYWYRQLPEEGLKFMVYLQKENIIDESGMPKERFSAEFPKEGPSILRIQQVVRGDSAAYFCASSPGQGDTGELFFGEGSRLTVL.

CDR3 loop: CASSYHPSGTEAFF. CDR3 sequence (DNA): TGTGCCAGCAGCTACCACCCTTCGGGGACTGAAGCTTTCTTT. The chain joins TRBV7-6 to TRBJ1-1, with D unresolved. Trimming cost V 4 bases and J 5 bases, with 14 bases left between them. CDR3 length: 14 amino acids. The germline CDR1 and CDR2 sequences are SGHVS and FNYEAQ.

This CDR3 is CASSLVALRSYEQYF. CDR3 coding DNA: TGTGCCAGCAGCTTAGTAGCGCTGAGGTCCTACGAGCAGTACTTC. The chain carries TRBV7-9 and TRBJ2-7; D possibly corresponds to TRBD2 (5 bases). Trimming removed 1 base at V and 1 base at J, with 11 bases between. The CDR3 loop spans 15 amino acids. Germline V lookup: CDR1 SEHNR, CDR2 FQNEAQ (reference sequence).

The chain employs TRBV18 and TRBJ2-7, with TRBD1 matching 7 bases. This CDR3 spans 14 amino acids. Germline trimming cut 5 bases from V and 4 bases from J; bases unmatched to any gene: 8. Germline CDR1 KGHSH, CDR2 LQKENI. The CDR3 is CASSARQGLYEQYF. The CDR3, as DNA: TGTGCCAGCTCAGCTAGACAGGGATTGTACGAGCAGTACTTC.

This clone has just a few counts. The V and J genes are TRBV14 and TRBJ2-7; D remains unclear. The ends were cut back, 3 bases at V and 2 bases at J, with 11 bases in the middle. Per the germline V gene, CDR1 is SGHDN and CDR2 is FVKESK. The CDR3 covers 14 residues. For the CDR3, the DNA is TGTGCCAGCAGCCAGGGCACCGGCACCTACGAGCAGTACTTC. It specifies CASSQGTGTYEQYF.

The rearrangement links TRBV7-9 to TRBJ1-1; tentatively, D is TRBD1 (6 bases). Germline V CDR1 and CDR2: SEHNR, FQNEAQ (reference sequence). The CDR3 consists of 14 residues. The ends were cut back, 5 bases at V and 7 bases at J, with 17 bases in the middle. The CDR3 is CASSPVGGGIEAFF. The CDR3 DNA sequence: TGTGCCAGCAGCCCGGTCGGGGGGGGCATTGAAGCTTTCTTT.

J is TRBJ1-6 and V is TRBV27; 7 positions agree with TRBD1. Germline CDR1 is MNHEY and CDR2 is SMNVEV (reference sequence). The V gene end was trimmed by 5 bases and the J gene end by 7 bases; junction bases not matched to a gene: 8. CDR3 length: 15 residues. The CDR3 nucleotides read TGTGCCAGCAGTGTACAGGGGACGACGAATTCACCCCTCCACTTT. This encodes CASSVQGTTNSPLHF.

This rearrangement joins TRBV13 to TRBJ2-5, with D possibly matching TRBD1 (5 bases). Germline CDR1 reads PRHDT; CDR2 reads FYEKMQ (reference sequence). V lost 5 bases, J lost 2 bases, and 12 bases lay in between. The CDR3 spans 14 residues. The CDR3 bases are TGTGCCAGCAGCGGAACAGGACCGCAAGAGACCCAGTACTTC. This gives the protein CASSGTGPQETQYF.

The rearrangement links TRBV5-1 to TRBJ2-3; 12 nucleotides match TRBD2. Germline CDR1 SGHRS, CDR2 YFSETQ. The CDR3 consists of 18 residues. V shed 3 bases and J 2 bases; nucleotides not matched to a gene: 10. This chain's CDR3 is CASSSQPTSGGLTDTQYF. For the CDR3, the DNA is TGCGCCAGCAGCTCCCAGCCGACTAGCGGGGGCCTCACAGATACGCAGTATTTT.

This clone was picked up one time. The CDR3, as DNA: TGCGCCAGCAGCCACCGAGGAGCGGGGGGCCCAGGCACAGATACGCAGTATTTT. Protein product: CASSHRGAGGPGTDTQYF. The V call is TRBV4-1, the J call TRBJ2-3; TRBD2 matches 9 bases. J was trimmed by 1 base and V by 3 bases; bases with no gene match: 11. Per the germline V gene, CDR1 is MGHRA and CDR2 is YSYEKL. The CDR3 is made up of 18 amino acids.

The chain uses TRBV28 and TRBJ1-5, with a tentative D call TRBD1 (6 bases). Germline values: CDR1 MDHEN, CDR2 SYDVKM. The CDR3 has 13 residues. V lost 3 bases and J lost 5, with 8 bases in between. DNA of the CDR3: TGTGCCAGCAGTTTTTGGACAGATCAGCCCCAGCATTTT. Its translation is CASSFWTDQPQHF.

The gene calls are TRBV28 and TRBJ1-1; TRBD1 aligns across 9 bases. J lost 6 bases, V lost 5 bases, and 10 bases had no gene match. The CDR3 extends over 15 amino acids. Germline V gene lookup returns CDR1 MDHEN and CDR2 SYDVKM. The DNA for the CDR3 is TGTGCCAGCAGTCGAGGGGACAGGGCCCGCTCTGAAGCTTTCTTT. Amino acid sequence: CASSRGDRARSEAFF.

Written as DNA, the CDR3 is TGTGCCACCCAAACTAGCGGTACCACAGATACGCAGTATTTT. Translating it yields CATQTSGTTDTQYF. This sequence joins TRBV19 and TRBJ2-3; TRBD2 aligns across 8 bases. The germline V gene has CDR1 LNHDA and CDR2 SQIVND (reference sequence). CDR3 size: 14 residues. V dropped 10 bases and J dropped 2; count of bases not matched to a gene: 8.

The chain joins TRBV9 to TRBJ2-7; TRBD1 aligns across 8 bases. J was trimmed by 3 bases and V by 0 bases; bases with no gene match: 5. The CDR3 totals 15 residues. The germline gives CDR1 SGDLS, CDR2 YYNGEE. CDR3 in amino acids: CASSVEGQANYEQYF. In DNA form, the CDR3 reads TGTGCCAGCAGCGTAGAGGGACAGGCGAACTACGAGCAGTACTTC. The full variable domain, completed using reference TRBV9 and TRBJ2-7, is DSGVTQTPKHLITATGQRVTLRCSPRSGDLSVYWYQQSLDQGLQFLIQYYNGEERAKGNILERFSAQQFPDLHSELNLSSLELGDSALYFCASSVEGQANYEQYFGPGTRLTVT.

J is TRBJ2-4 and V is TRBV5-1; unclear D gene. The V and J ends lost 0 bases and 5 bases respectively, with 9 bases between them. This CDR3 contains 14 residues. Germline CDR1 SGHRS, CDR2 YFSETQ. Here the CDR3 DNA reads TGCGCCAGCAGCTTGGTCTCCTCGGAAAACATTCAGTACTTC. Translating gives CASSLVSSENIQYF.